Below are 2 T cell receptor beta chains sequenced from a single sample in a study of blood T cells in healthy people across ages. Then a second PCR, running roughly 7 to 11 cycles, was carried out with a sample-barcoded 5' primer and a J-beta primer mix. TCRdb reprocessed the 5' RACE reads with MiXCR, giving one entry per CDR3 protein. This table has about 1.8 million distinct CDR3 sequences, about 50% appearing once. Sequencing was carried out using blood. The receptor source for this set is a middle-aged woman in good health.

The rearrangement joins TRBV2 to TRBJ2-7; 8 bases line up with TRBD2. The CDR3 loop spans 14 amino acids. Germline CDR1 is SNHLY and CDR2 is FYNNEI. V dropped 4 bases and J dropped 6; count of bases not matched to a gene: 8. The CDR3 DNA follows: TGTGCCAGCAGTGTATACAGCGGGGGCGGCGAGCAGTACTTC. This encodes CASSVYSGGGEQYF. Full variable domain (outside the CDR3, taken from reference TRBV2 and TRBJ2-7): EPEVTQTPSHQVTQMGQEVILRCVPISNHLYFYWYRQILGQKVEFLVSFYNNEISEKSEIFDDQFSVERPDGSNFTLKIRSTKLEDSAMYFCASSVYSGGGEQYFGPGTRLTVT.

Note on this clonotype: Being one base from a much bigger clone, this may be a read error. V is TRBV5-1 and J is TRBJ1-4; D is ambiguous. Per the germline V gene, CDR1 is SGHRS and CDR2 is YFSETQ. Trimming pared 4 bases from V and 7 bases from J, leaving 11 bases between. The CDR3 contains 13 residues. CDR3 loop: CASSVNRGEKLFF. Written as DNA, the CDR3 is TGCGCCAGCAGCGTAAACCGGGGTGAAAAACTGTTTTTT. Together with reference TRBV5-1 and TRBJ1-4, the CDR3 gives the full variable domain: KAGVTQTPRYLIKTRGQQVTLSCSPISGHRSVSWYQQTPGQGLQFLFEYFSETQRNKGNFPGRFSGRQFSNSRSEMNVSTLELGDSALYLCASSVNRGEKLFFGSGTQLSVL.